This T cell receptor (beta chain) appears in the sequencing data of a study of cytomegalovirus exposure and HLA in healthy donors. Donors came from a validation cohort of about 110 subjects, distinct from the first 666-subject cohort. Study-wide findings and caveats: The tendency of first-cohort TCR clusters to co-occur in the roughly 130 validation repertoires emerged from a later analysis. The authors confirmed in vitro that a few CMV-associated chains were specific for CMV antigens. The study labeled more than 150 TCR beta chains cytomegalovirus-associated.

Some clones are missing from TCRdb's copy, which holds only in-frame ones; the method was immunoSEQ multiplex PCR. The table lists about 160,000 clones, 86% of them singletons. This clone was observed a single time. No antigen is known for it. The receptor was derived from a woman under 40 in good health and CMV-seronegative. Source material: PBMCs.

CDR3 in amino acids: CASSPDQGRETQYF. As DNA, the CDR3 is TGTGCCAGCAGCCCTGACCAGGGCCGTGAGACCCAGTACTTC. V gene TRBV28 combines with J gene TRBJ2-5; a weak D match, TRBD1 (5 bases). Trimming left V 6 bases short and J 5 bases short, with 16 bases between. This CDR3 has 14 amino acids. Germline values: CDR1 MDHEN, CDR2 SYDVKM.